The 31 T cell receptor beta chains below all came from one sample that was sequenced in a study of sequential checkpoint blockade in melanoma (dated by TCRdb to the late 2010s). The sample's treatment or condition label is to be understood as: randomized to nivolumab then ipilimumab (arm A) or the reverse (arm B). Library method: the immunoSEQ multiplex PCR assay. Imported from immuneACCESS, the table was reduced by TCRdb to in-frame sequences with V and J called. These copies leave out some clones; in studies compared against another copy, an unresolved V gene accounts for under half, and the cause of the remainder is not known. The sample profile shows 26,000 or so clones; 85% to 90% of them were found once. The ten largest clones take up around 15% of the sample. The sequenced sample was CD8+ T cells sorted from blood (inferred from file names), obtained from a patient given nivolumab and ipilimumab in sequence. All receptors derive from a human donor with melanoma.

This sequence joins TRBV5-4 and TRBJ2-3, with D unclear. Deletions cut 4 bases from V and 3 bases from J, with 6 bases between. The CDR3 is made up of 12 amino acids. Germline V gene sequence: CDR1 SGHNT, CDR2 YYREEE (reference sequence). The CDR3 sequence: CASSGGTDTQYF. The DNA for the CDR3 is TGTGCCAGCAGCGGCGGAACAGATACGCAGTATTTT.

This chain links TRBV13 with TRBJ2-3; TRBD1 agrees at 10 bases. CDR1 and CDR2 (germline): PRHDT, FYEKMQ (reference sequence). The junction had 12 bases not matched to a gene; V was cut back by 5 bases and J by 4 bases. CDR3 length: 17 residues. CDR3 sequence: CASSPKLGQGGADTQYF. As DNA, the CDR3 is TGTGCCAGCAGCCCAAAACTTGGACAGGGGGGCGCAGATACGCAGTATTTT. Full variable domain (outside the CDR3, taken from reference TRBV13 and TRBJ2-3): AAGVIQSPRHLIKEKRETATLKCYPIPRHDTVYWYQQGPGQDPQFLISFYEKMQSDKGSIPDRFSAQQFSDYHSELNMSSLELGDSALYFCASSPKLGQGGADTQYFGPGTRLTVL.

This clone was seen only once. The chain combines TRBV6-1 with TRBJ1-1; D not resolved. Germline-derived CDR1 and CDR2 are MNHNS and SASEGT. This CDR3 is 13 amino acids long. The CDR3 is CVGEGMVLAEAFF. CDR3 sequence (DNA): TGTGTTGGAGAGGGAATGGTATTGGCTGAAGCTTTCTTT.

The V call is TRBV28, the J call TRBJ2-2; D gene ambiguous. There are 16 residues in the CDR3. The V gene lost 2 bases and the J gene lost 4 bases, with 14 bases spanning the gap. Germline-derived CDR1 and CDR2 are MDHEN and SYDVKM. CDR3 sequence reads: CASSLRETYITGELFF. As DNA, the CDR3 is TGTGCCAGCAGTTTAAGAGAGACATACATCACCGGGGAGCTGTTTTTT.

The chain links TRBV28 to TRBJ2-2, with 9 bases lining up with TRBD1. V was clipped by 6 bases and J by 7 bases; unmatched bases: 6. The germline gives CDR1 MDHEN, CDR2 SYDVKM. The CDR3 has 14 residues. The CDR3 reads CASSLTGGNGELFF. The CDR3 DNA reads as TGTGCCAGCAGCTTGACAGGGGGAAACGGGGAGCTGTTTTTT.

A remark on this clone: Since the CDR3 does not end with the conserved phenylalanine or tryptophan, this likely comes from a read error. Here the CDR3 DNA reads TGTGCCAGCAGCCAAGTCAGGCAGGGTAATCAGCCCCAGCATCTT. This translates into CASSQVRQGNQPQHL. The chain has TRBV4-2 and TRBJ1-5; maybe TRBD1 (5 bases). Trimming removed 1 base from V and 4 bases from J, with 11 bases in between. The CDR3 is 15 residues long. Germline-derived CDR1 and CDR2 are LGHNA and YNFKEQ.

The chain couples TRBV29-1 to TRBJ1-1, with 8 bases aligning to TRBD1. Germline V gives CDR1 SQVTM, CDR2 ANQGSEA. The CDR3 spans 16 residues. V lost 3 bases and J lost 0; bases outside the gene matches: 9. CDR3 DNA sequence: TGCAGCGTTGATTGGCAGGGGGCGTCCATGAACACTGAAGCTTTCTTT. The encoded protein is CSVDWQGASMNTEAFF.

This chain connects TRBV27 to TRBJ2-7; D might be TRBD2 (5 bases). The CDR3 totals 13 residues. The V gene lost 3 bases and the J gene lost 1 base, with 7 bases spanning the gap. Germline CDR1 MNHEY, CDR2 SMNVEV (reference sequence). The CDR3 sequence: CASSLRVSYEQYF. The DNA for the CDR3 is TGTGCCAGCAGTTTGCGGGTATCCTACGAGCAGTACTTC.

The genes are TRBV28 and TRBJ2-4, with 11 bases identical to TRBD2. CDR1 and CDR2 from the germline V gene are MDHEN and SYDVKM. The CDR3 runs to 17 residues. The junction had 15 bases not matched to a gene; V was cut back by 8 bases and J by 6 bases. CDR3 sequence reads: CASDPYPLAGGRNIQYF. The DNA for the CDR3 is TGTGCCAGCGACCCATACCCGCTAGCGGGGGGAAGAAACATTCAGTACTTC.

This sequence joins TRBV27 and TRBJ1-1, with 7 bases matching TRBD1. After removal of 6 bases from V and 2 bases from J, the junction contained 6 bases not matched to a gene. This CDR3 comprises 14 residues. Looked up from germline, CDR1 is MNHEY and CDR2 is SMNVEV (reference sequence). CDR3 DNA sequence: TGTGCCAGCAGAGACAGGGTTGAAAACACTGAAGCTTTCTTT. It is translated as CASRDRVENTEAFF.

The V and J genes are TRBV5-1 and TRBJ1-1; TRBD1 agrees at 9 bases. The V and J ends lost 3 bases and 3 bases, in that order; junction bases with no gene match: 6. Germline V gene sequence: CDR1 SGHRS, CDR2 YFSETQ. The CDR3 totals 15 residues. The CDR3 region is CASSYLGQGDTEAFF. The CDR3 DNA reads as TGCGCCAGCAGCTACCTGGGACAGGGAGACACTGAAGCTTTCTTT.

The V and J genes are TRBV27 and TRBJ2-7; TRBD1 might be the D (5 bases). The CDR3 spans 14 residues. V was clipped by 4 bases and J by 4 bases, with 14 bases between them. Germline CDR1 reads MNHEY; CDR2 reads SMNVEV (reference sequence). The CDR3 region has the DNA TGTGCCAGCAGTTCCGACAGTAAGTTGTACGAGCAGTACGTC. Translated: CASSSDSKLYEQYV.

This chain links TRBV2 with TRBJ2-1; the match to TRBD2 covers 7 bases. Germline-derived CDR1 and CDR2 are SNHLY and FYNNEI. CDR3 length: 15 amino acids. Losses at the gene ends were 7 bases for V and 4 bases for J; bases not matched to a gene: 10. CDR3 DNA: TGTGCCAGCATGGGGCTAGCGGTTTTTTACAATGAGCAGTTCTTC. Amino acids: CASMGLAVFYNEQFF. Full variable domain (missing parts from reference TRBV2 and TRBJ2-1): EPEVTQTPSHQVTQMGQEVILRCVPISNHLYFYWYRQILGQKVEFLVSFYNNEISEKSEIFDDQFSVERPDGSNFTLKIRSTKLEDSAMYFCASMGLAVFYNEQFFGPGTRLTVL.

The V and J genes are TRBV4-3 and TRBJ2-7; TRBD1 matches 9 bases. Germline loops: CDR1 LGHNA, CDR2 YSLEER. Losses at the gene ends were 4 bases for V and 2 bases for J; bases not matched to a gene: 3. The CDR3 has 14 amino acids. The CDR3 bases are TGCGCCAGCAGCCGCGGACAGGGGCCCTACGAGCAGTACTTC. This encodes CASSRGQGPYEQYF.

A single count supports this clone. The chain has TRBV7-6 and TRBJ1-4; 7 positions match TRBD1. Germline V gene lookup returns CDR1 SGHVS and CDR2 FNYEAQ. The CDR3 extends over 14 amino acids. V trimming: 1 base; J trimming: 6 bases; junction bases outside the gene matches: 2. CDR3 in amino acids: CASSLGGGDEKLFF. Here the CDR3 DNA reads TGTGCCAGCAGCTTAGGAGGGGGCGATGAAAAACTGTTTTTT.

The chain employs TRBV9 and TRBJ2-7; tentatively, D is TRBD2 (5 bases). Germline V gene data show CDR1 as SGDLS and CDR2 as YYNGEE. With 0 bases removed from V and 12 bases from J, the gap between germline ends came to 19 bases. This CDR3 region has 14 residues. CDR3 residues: CASSVGGLSPLVYF. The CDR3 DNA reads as TGTGCCAGCAGCGTAGGAGGACTGTCCCCTTTAGTGTACTTC.

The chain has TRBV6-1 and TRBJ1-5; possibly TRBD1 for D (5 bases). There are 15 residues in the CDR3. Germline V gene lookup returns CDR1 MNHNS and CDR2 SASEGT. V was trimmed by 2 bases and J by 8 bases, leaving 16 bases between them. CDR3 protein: CASSEPGLDKKPQHF. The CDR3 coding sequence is TGTGCCAGCAGTGAACCAGGGCTCGATAAAAAGCCCCAGCATTTT.

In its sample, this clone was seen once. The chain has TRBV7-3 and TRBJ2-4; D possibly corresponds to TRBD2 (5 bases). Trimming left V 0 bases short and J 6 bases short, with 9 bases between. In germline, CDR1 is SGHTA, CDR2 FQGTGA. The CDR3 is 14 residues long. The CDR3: CASSLTGSGNIQYF. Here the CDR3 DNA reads TGTGCCAGCAGCTTAACGGGGAGTGGAAACATTCAGTACTTC.

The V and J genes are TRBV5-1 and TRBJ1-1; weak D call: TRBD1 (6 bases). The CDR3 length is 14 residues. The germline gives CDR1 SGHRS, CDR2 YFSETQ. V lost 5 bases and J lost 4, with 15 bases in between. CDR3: CASRYEGDTTEAFF. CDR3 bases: TGCGCCAGCAGGTATGAAGGGGACACCACTGAAGCTTTCTTT.

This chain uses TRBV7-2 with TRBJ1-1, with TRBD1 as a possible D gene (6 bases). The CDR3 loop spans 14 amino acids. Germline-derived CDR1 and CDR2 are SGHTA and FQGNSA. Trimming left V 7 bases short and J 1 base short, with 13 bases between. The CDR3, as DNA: TGTGCCAGCACCTGGGGGCAGGGGAACACTGAAGCTTTCTTT. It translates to CASTWGQGNTEAFF.

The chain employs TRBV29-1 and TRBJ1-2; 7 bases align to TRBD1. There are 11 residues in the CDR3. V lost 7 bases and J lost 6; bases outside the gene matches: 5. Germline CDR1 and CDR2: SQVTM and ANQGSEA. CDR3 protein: CSGLTGDGYTF. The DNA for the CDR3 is TGCAGCGGCCTAACAGGGGATGGCTACACCTTC.

Here the CDR3 reads CASSQVGLAGDTQYF. The CDR3 DNA reads TGCGCCAGCAGCCAAGTAGGGCTAGCAGGAGATACGCAGTATTTT. The chain employs TRBV4-3 and TRBJ2-3; D perhaps matches TRBD2 (5 bases). V lost 1 base and J 5 bases, leaving 13 bases between the germline ends. Germline V gives CDR1 LGHNA, CDR2 YSLEER. The length of the CDR3 is 15 residues.

The CDR3 coding sequence is TGTGCCAGCAGCGTACCGGGACAGGATTCACCCCTCCACTTT. It encodes CASSVPGQDSPLHF. The chain recombines TRBV9 with TRBJ1-6; TRBD1 aligns across 8 bases. The CDR3 sequence is 14 residues long. Germline CDR1 SGDLS, CDR2 YYNGEE. V was pared by 1 base and J by 8 bases, with 2 bases of the junction left unmatched.

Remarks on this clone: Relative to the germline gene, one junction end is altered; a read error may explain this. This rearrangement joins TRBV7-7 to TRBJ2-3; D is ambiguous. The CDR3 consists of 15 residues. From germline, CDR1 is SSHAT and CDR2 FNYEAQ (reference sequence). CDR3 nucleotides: TGTGCTAGCAGCTTAGCTTCGGCCAACGGGGATACGCAGTATTTT. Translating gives CASSLASANGDTQYF.

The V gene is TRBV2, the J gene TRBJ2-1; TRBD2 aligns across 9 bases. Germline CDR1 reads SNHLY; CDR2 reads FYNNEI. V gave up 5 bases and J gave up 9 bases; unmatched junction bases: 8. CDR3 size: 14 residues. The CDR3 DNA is TGTGCCAGCAGTCGTGCTAGCGGGATCGTTGAGCAGTTCTTC. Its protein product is CASSRASGIVEQFF.

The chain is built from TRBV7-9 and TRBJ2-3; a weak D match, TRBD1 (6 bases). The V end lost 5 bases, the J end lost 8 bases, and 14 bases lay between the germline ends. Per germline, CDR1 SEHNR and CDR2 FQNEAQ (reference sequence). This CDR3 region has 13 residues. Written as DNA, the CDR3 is TGTGCCAGCAGCCCAACAGGGTCGGGTACGCAGTATTTT. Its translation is CASSPTGSGTQYF. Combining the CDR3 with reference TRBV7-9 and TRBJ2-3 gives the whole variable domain DTGVSQNPRHKITKRGQNVTFRCDPISEHNRLYWYRQTLGQGPEFLTYFQNEAQLEKSRLLSDRFSAERPKGSFSTLEIQRTEQGDSAMYLCASSPTGSGTQYFGPGTRLTVL.

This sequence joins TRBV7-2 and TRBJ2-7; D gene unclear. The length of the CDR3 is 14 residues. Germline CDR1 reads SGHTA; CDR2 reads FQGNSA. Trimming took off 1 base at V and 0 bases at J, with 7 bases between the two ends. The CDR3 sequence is CASSLGWPSYEQYF. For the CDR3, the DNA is TGTGCCAGCAGCTTAGGGTGGCCCTCCTACGAGCAGTACTTC. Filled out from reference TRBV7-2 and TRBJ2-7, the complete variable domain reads GAGVSQSPSNKVTEKGKDVELRCDPISGHTALYWYRQSLGQGLEFLIYFQGNSAPDKSGLPSDRFSAERTGGSVSTLTIQRTQQEDSAVYLCASSLGWPSYEQYFGPGTRLTVT.

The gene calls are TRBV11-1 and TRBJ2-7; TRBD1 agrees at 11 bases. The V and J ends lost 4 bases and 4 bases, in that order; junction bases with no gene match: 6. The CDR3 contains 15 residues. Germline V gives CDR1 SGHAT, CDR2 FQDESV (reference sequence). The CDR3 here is CASSSRTGGMYEQYF. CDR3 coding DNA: TGTGCCAGCAGCTCGAGGACAGGGGGCATGTACGAGCAGTACTTC. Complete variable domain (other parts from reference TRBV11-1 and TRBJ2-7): EAEVAQSPRYKITEKSQAVAFWCDPISGHATLYWYRQILGQGPELLVQFQDESVVDDSQLPKDRFSAERLKGVDSTLKIQPAELGDSAMYLCASSSRTGGMYEQYFGPGTRLTVT.

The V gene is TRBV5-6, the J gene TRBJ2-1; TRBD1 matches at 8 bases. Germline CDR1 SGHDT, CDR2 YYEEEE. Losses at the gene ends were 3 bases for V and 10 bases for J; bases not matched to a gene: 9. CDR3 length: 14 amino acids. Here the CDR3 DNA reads TGTGCCAGCAGCTGGGGCAGGGGGCGAGTGGAGCAGTTCTTC. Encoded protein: CASSWGRGRVEQFF.

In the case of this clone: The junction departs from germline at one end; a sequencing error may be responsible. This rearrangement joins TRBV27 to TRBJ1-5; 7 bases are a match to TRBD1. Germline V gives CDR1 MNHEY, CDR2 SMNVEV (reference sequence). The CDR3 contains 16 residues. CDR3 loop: CASSPLDRVGNPPQHF. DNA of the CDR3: TGTGCCAGCAGTCCTCTCGACAGGGTGGGAAATCCGCCCCAGCATTTT.

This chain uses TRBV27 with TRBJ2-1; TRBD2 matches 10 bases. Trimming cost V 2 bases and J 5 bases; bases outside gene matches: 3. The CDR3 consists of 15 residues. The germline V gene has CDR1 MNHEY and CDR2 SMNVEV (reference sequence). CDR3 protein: CASSLHGTSDNEQFF. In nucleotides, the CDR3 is TGTGCCAGCAGTTTACATGGGACTAGCGACAATGAGCAGTTCTTC.